This record looks at one TCR beta chain sequence and its context. Antigen unknown. These data are taken from a study of cytomegalovirus exposure and HLA in healthy donors. The study, taken as a whole, reports: Upon later analysis, HLA-associated TCR beta chains proved more clonally expanded than other, equally common chains. Among the sequence variants, a highly shared cluster was likely an artifact of sequencing. A few V segments could not be told apart, such as TRBV6-2 and TRBV6-3, and were left out. TCR beta V- and J-gene trimming, according to a later analysis, was linked to a missense DCLRE1C variant.

60 Vbeta and 13 Jbeta primers were used in PCR. Sequenced by immunoSEQ multiplex PCR; TCRdb stores in-frame clones only, minus some. In the table there are 150,000 to 200,000 clones, approximately 83% of which are singletons. Trimming cost V 5 bases and J 1 base; bases outside gene matches: 6. Germline assignment: CDR1 SGHRS and CDR2 YFSETQ. This CDR3 has 15 amino acids. This TCR came from a male donor in good health and CMV-seronegative. This chain connects TRBV5-1 to TRBJ2-5; 9 nucleotides agree with TRBD2. The sample taken for sequencing was PBMCs. CDR3: CASRRGGGAQETQYF. The CDR3, as DNA: TGCGCCAGCAGGAGAGGCGGGGGGGCCCAAGAGACCCAGTACTTC.